The entry below gives a single T cell receptor (beta chain) sequence along with its context. Source study methods: Reference gene primers were amplified, and this amplification served to estimate nucleated cell counts. This table comes from immunoSEQ multiplex PCR, and its TCRdb copy is limited to in-frame clones, with some not included. The D gene and trimming were derived from the DNA, and the V and J assignments and clone size from that table. The sample has 5,500 to 6,000 clones; approximately 84% are singletons. These data belong to a study of blood T cell repertoires in COVID-19. Study context: Acute and convalescent COVID-19 specimens originated in the United States, Italy and Spain. Sources were T cells, B-cell-depleted T cells, or PBMCs; the material itself was cDNA or gDNA.

Looked up from germline, CDR1 is LGHNA and CDR2 is YNFKEQ. V lost 4 bases, J lost 6 bases, and 2 bases stayed unmatched. CDR3 length: 13 amino acids. This chain links TRBV4-2 with TRBJ2-2, with TRBD1 matching over 7 bases. This clonotype was obtained from a human donor in a cohort sampled during active COVID-19. Sequenced material: peripheral blood. The DNA for the CDR3 is TGTGCCAGCAGCCCTACAGGGGCCGGGGAGCTGTTTTTT. Translating it yields CASSPTGAGELFF.